Presented here are 27 T cell receptor beta chains from one specimen sequenced in a study of blood T cell repertoires in COVID-19. Repertoires were generated with immunoSEQ multiplex PCR, while TCRdb's copy carries only in-frame clones and drops some. Of a few hundred thousand clones listed, 80% to 90% are singletons. Sample: PBMCs or T cells enriched from blood (not recorded which). These receptors all come from a man aged 18-30 years who had recovered from COVID-19.

The V call is TRBV3-1 (or the pseudogene TRBV3-2), the J call TRBJ1-5; D is unresolved. This CDR3 region has 12 residues. V shed 2 bases and J shed 7 bases, with 6 bases lying between them. Germline CDR1 is LGHDT and CDR2 is YNNKEL (reference sequence). CDR3 protein: CASSQREQPQHF. The DNA for the CDR3 is TGTGCCAGCAGCCAAAGAGAACAGCCCCAGCATTTT.

This clone showed up just once. J is TRBJ2-3 and V is TRBV12-3 or TRBV12-4, with unresolved D. The length of the CDR3 is 10 residues. The V gene lost 4 bases and the J gene lost 8 bases, with 4 bases spanning the gap. This CDR3 reads CASSSGTQYF. DNA for the CDR3: TGTGCCAGCAGTTCCGGTACGCAGTATTTT.

This clone was seen once. This chain connects TRBV3-1 (or the pseudogene TRBV3-2) to TRBJ2-1, with D perhaps matching TRBD2 (6 bases). Trimming took off 8 bases at V and 6 bases at J, with 17 bases between the two ends. Germline assignment: CDR1 LGHDT and CDR2 YNNKEL (reference sequence). This CDR3 is built from 14 residues. CDR3 amino acids: CASGALARFNEQFF. DNA of the CDR3: TGTGCCAGCGGGGCACTAGCTCGTTTCAATGAGCAGTTCTTC.

The gene calls are TRBV29-1 and TRBJ2-7, with D possibly TRBD2 on 6 matching bases. V was pared by 5 bases and J by 5 bases, with 16 bases between. The CDR3 sequence is 13 residues long. CDR1 is SQVTM, CDR2 ANQGSEA, per germline. The DNA for the CDR3 is TGCAGCGTTTCTGCAGGAACTAGCCACGAGCAGTACTTC. It specifies CSVSAGTSHEQYF.

V usage is TRBV5-8 and J usage is TRBJ1-2; D call uncertain. The CDR3 extends over 15 amino acids. Germline V gene lookup returns CDR1 SGHTS and CDR2 YDEGEE. The ends were cut back, 1 base at V and 0 bases at J, with 10 bases in the middle. In DNA, the CDR3 is TGTGCCAGCAGCTTGCATGCGAACCCTAACTATGGCTACACCTTC. It specifies CASSLHANPNYGYTF. Based on the CDR3 plus reference TRBV5-8 and TRBJ1-2, the full variable domain is EAGVTQSPTHLIKTRGQQATLRCSPISGHTSVYWYQQALGLGLQFLLWYDEGEERNRGNFPPRFSGRQFPNYSSELNVNALELEDSALYLCASSLHANPNYGYTFGSGTRLTVV.

The chain has TRBV29-1 and TRBJ1-2; no clear D. Looked up from germline, CDR1 is SQVTM and CDR2 is ANQGSEA. The CDR3 totals 12 residues. V was shortened by 4 bases and J by 4 bases, with 10 bases between the two germline ends. This CDR3 is CSVVSTVYGYTF. The CDR3 DNA follows: TGCAGCGTTGTCAGCACAGTCTATGGCTACACCTTC.

This sequence joins TRBV9 and TRBJ1-5, with a tentative D call TRBD1 (6 bases). Germline V gene sequence: CDR1 SGDLS, CDR2 YYNGEE. V lost 2 bases and J 4 bases, leaving 13 bases between the germline ends. The CDR3 has 15 residues. In DNA, the CDR3 is TGTGCCAGCAGCGTCGGGACACTGGATAATCAGCCCCAGCATTTT. Translation gives CASSVGTLDNQPQHF.

This chain connects TRBV11-2 to TRBJ2-1; 15 positions agree with TRBD2. CDR1 and CDR2 from the germline V gene are SGHAT and FQNNGV. The J segment lost 6 bases and the V segment lost 4 bases, leaving 4 bases of the junction unmatched. The CDR3 length is 16 residues. In DNA form, the CDR3 reads TGTGCCAGCAGCTCCCGGACTAGCGGGAGGGGCAATGAGCAGTTCTTC. Its protein is CASSSRTSGRGNEQFF.

The V call is TRBV7-2, the J call TRBJ1-5; TRBD1 matches at 10 bases. The germline CDR1 and CDR2 sequences are SGHTA and FQGNSA. This CDR3 has 21 residues. Germline trimming cut 0 bases from V and 2 bases from J; bases unmatched to any gene: 16. The CDR3 DNA reads as TGTGCCAGCAGCTTAGCAAACGACAGGGGGCCAGTTTTGATTGGCAATCAGCCCCAGCATTTT. Amino acid sequence: CASSLANDRGPVLIGNQPQHF.

V and J are TRBV5-1 and TRBJ2-7; 8 nucleotides align to TRBD2. V shed 0 bases, J shed 2 bases, and the junction held 4 bases outside the gene matches. Germline-derived CDR1 and CDR2 are SGHRS and YFSETQ. The CDR3 covers 15 residues. Written as DNA, the CDR3 is TGCGCCAGCAGCTTGGCCGCGGGACTAGCCTACGAGCAGTACTTC. Encoded protein: CASSLAAGLAYEQYF.

This clone was observed a few times. The rearrangement links TRBV18 to TRBJ2-3, with a tentative D call TRBD1 (5 bases). The germline V gene has CDR1 KGHSH and CDR2 LQKENI. Trimming stripped 3 bases from V and 1 base from J, with 11 bases between. This CDR3 is 15 amino acids long. DNA for the CDR3: TGTGCCAGCTCACCCTTTCAGGGCCGCACAGATACGCAGTATTTT. It specifies CASSPFQGRTDTQYF.

This clone came up once. The CDR3 is CAISESVGGGDEQFF. CDR3 sequence (DNA): TGTGCCATCAGTGAGTCTGTGGGGGGAGGTGATGAGCAGTTCTTC. The chain combines TRBV10-3 with TRBJ2-1, with a possible D match to TRBD2 (6 bases). Trimming removed 0 bases at V and 8 bases at J, with 14 bases between. Germline loops: CDR1 ENHRY, CDR2 SYGVKD. The CDR3 totals 15 residues.

The chain couples TRBV6-6 to TRBJ2-7; TRBD2 agrees at 8 bases. Losses at the gene ends were 2 bases for V and 2 bases for J; bases not matched to a gene: 5. Germline loops: CDR1 MNHNY, CDR2 SVGAGI (reference sequence). CDR3 length: 15 residues. CDR3 sequence: CASSYLAGGTYEQYF. CDR3 nucleotide sequence: TGTGCCAGCAGTTACCTGGCGGGGGGTACCTACGAGCAGTACTTC.

V gene TRBV16 combines with J gene TRBJ2-2, with 9 bases that match TRBD2. Per germline, CDR1 KGHSY and CDR2 FQNENV. V lost 1 base, J lost 10 bases, and 4 bases stayed unmatched. This CDR3 has 14 residues. CDR3 in amino acids: CASSQYLAGLELFF. The CDR3, as DNA: TGTGCCAGCAGCCAATACCTAGCGGGGTTGGAGCTGTTTTTT.

On this clone: In the same sample, other DNA sequences code for this CDR3. The CDR3: CASSYSDSSYEQYF. CDR3 coding DNA: TGTGCCAGCAGTTACTCCGACAGCTCCTACGAGCAGTACTTC. This sequence joins TRBV6-5 and TRBJ2-7; tentative D call: TRBD1 (5 bases). Germline CDR1 reads MNHEY; CDR2 reads SVGAGI. This CDR3 has 14 amino acids. V gave up 0 bases and J gave up 0 bases, with 6 bases separating them.

This clone was picked up one time. The V call is TRBV5-1, the J call TRBJ1-4; TRBD1 agrees at 10 bases. CDR1 and CDR2 (germline): SGHRS, YFSETQ. V lost 4 bases and J lost 8; bases outside the gene matches: 8. The CDR3 loop spans 15 amino acids. DNA of the CDR3: TGCGCCAGCAGCGGGGGACAGGGGTGGGACGAAAAACTGTTTTTT. Translating it yields CASSGGQGWDEKLFF.

The J gene is TRBJ1-1, the V gene TRBV5-6; perhaps TRBD1 as D (5 bases). V lost 4 bases and J 6 bases, leaving 16 bases between the germline ends. In germline, CDR1 is SGHDT, CDR2 YYEEEE. This CDR3 is built from 14 residues. The CDR3 here is CASSGSIRGAEAFF. The CDR3 nucleotides read TGTGCCAGCAGCGGCAGTATCCGGGGGGCTGAAGCTTTCTTT. The full variable domain, its missing parts supplied by reference TRBV5-6 and TRBJ1-1, is DAGVTQSPTHLIKTRGQQVTLRCSPKSGHDTVSWYQQALGQGPQFIFQYYEEEERQRGNFPDRFSGHQFPNYSSELNVNALLLGDSALYLCASSGSIRGAEAFFGQGTRLTVV.

The chain couples TRBV6-2 or TRBV6-3 to TRBJ2-7; 7 bases align to TRBD2. Losses at the gene ends were 7 bases for V and 2 bases for J; bases not matched to a gene: 17. The germline V gene encodes CDR1 MNHEY and CDR2 SVGEGT. CDR3 size: 17 residues. DNA for the CDR3: TGTGCCAGCAACCCCCCGCGGGCTAGCGGAGAAACCTACGAGCAGTACTTC. Protein product: CASNPPRASGETYEQYF.

The chain links TRBV2 to TRBJ1-5, with 10 nucleotides matching TRBD1. The CDR3 length is 14 residues. Trimming at V came to 4 bases and at J to 7 bases, leaving 4 bases not matched to a gene. Germline CDR1 is SNHLY and CDR2 is FYNNEI. The CDR3 reads CASSGQGARQPQHF. The CDR3 DNA is TGTGCCAGCAGTGGACAGGGGGCACGGCAGCCCCAGCATTTT.

This clone has just a few counts. The chain has TRBV6-5 and TRBJ2-7, with D perhaps TRBD2 (5 bases). V was clipped by 8 bases and J by 0 bases, with 8 bases between them. CDR1 is MNHEY and CDR2 is SVGAGI in the germline V gene. CDR3 length: 12 residues. CDR3 residues: CASHGSSYEQYF. The CDR3 nucleotides are TGTGCCAGCCATGGGAGCTCCTACGAGCAGTACTTC.

The chain uses TRBV3-1 (or the pseudogene TRBV3-2) and TRBJ1-4; TRBD1 aligns across 8 bases. Losses at the gene ends were 5 bases for V and 7 bases for J; bases not matched to a gene: 6. Germline-derived CDR1 and CDR2 are LGHDT and YNNKEL (reference sequence). This CDR3 spans 14 amino acids. CDR3 coding DNA: TGTGCCAGCAGCTCAACAGGGGGTCGTGAAAAACTGTTTTTT. This encodes CASSSTGGREKLFF.

The chain employs TRBV3-1 (or the pseudogene TRBV3-2) and TRBJ2-1; D might be TRBD2 (6 bases). The CDR3 runs 16 residues. V shed 4 bases and J shed 8 bases, with 21 bases lying between them. Germline loops: CDR1 LGHDT, CDR2 YNNKEL (reference sequence). CDR3: CASSRLGGTAGYEQFF. Written as DNA, the CDR3 is TGTGCCAGCAGCCGCTTAGGCGGGACCGCCGGATATGAGCAGTTCTTC.

Here the CDR3 reads CASSPARAVNEKLFF. CDR3 nucleotides: TGTGCCAGCAGCCCAGCCAGGGCAGTCAATGAAAAACTGTTTTTT. V is TRBV27 and J is TRBJ1-4; D might be TRBD1 (5 bases). The V gene lost 6 bases and the J gene lost 5 bases, with 16 bases spanning the gap. Germline loops: CDR1 MNHEY, CDR2 SMNVEV (reference sequence). This CDR3 is 15 amino acids long.

This chain connects TRBV20-1 to TRBJ2-2; D is undetermined. Germline loops: CDR1 DFQATT, CDR2 SNEGSKA (reference sequence). V was cut by 6 bases and J by 9 bases, with 11 bases left in between. The CDR3 contains 11 residues. In DNA form, the CDR3 reads TGCAGTGCCCCCACACCCCGGGAGCTGTTTTTT. It specifies CSAPTPRELFF.

This chain joins TRBV9 and TRBJ1-2, with 12 nucleotides matching TRBD1. V dropped 0 bases and J dropped 1; count of bases not matched to a gene: 4. The CDR3 is 17 amino acids. Germline CDR1 is SGDLS and CDR2 is YYNGEE. Here the CDR3 reads CASSVGGQGALNYGYTF. For the CDR3, the DNA is TGTGCCAGCAGCGTAGGGGGACAGGGGGCCCTTAACTATGGCTACACCTTC.

This clone was seen once. This chain links TRBV6-5 with TRBJ2-1; TRBD2 aligns across 7 bases. V lost 6 bases and J lost 9; bases outside the gene matches: 8. CDR3 length: 13 amino acids. Germline CDR1 reads MNHEY; CDR2 reads SVGAGI. The CDR3: CASRKGPGGEQFF. CDR3 DNA sequence: TGTGCCAGCAGGAAGGGTCCGGGGGGTGAGCAGTTCTTC.

As for this clone: Other DNA sequences in this specimen translate into the identical CDR3. This rearrangement joins TRBV19 to TRBJ1-2, with a possible D match to TRBD1 (5 bases). Between the trimmed V and J ends, which lost 7 bases and 2 bases, there was a span of 11 bases. This CDR3 spans 13 amino acids. Per germline, CDR1 LNHDA and CDR2 SQIVND (reference sequence). CDR3 DNA sequence: TGTGCCAGTACCCTCGACAGAAACTATGGCTACACCTTC. Translating gives CASTLDRNYGYTF.